The clone carrying this T cell receptor beta chain was picked up a small number of times. What it recognizes is unknown. The CDR3 is 17 residues long. Germline CDR1 reads MNHNS; CDR2 reads SASEGT. Trimming removed 6 bases at V and 4 bases at J, with 24 bases between. Through a sample-barcoded 5' primer and a J-beta primer mix, a second PCR was run for 7 to 11 cycles. MiXCR was run by TCRdb on the 5' RACE reads, yielding one entry per CDR3 protein. The sample records some 900,000 distinct CDR3 sequences, 45% to 50% being singletons. The sample is drawn from a study of blood T cells in healthy people across ages. Regarding the study as a whole: Aged donors had fewer naive CD4+ cells and lower diversity than long-lived donors. A conclusive naive versus antigen-experienced comparison was prevented by the unsorted PBMCs. Per million T cells, the diversity of TCR beta decreased roughly linearly as age advanced.

This chain links TRBV6-1 with TRBJ1-2; maybe TRBD1 (5 bases). The sequencing sample was made of blood. This receptor was obtained from a man aged 30 to 39 in good health. For the CDR3, the DNA is TGTGCCAGCAGCCGCCTTCATCGTGGGACGAACCTCTATGGCTACACCTTC. The encoded protein is CASSRLHRGTNLYGYTF.